This T cell receptor beta chain came from a study of blood T cell repertoires in COVID-19. V was clipped by 5 bases and J by 6 bases; unmatched bases: 5. This CDR3 region has 13 residues. Germline V CDR1 and CDR2: SGHAT, FQNNGV. Profiling relied on immunoSEQ multiplex PCR, and the TCRdb table lists in-frame clones only, not all of them. In the table there are 250,000 to 350,000 clones, around 87% of which are singletons. The TCR comes from a woman aged 45-59 years who had recovered from COVID-19. The sample comprised peripheral blood. V usage is TRBV11-2 and J usage is TRBJ1-1; 8 nucleotides agree with TRBD1. In DNA form, the CDR3 reads TGTGCCAGCAGCCTGGACAGGGACGCTGAAGCTTTCTTT. Its protein product is CASSLDRDAEAFF.